Listed below are T cell receptor beta chains from one sample, sequenced in a study of cytomegalovirus exposure and HLA in healthy donors. Libraries were prepared by immunoSEQ multiplex PCR; TCRdb keeps only in-frame clonotypes and omits some of them. The sample shows about 82,000 clones, approximately 74% of them seen only once. Sequencing was carried out using PBMCs. The source of these receptors is a man aged 30-40 years in good health and CMV-seropositive. The CDR3 runs from the conserved cysteine through the conserved F or W. Fields, in order: J gene, clone size, D gene, V gene, CDR3 protein, CDR3 DNA. The D gene is left open where the match is weak. The size entry is marked missing in some rows and otherwise reads once, few, many or a size class.

>TRBJ2-5|-|TRBD1|TRBV27
CASSRTGRRDTQYF
TGTGCCAGCAGCCGGACAGGGCGTAGGGATACCCAGTACTTC
>TRBJ2-5|few|TRBD2|TRBV5-4
CASSGRLAGGRRGTQYF
TGTGCCAGCAGCGGAAGACTAGCGGGGGGGCGTCGTGGGACCCAGTACTTC
>TRBJ1-3|-|-|TRBV19
CASRKTYSGNTIYF
TGTGCCAGTCGGAAGACATACTCTGGAAACACCATATATTTT
>TRBJ1-2|-|TRBD1|TRBV27
CASTSGGRGYTF
TGTGCCAGCACCTCAGGGGGTCGGGGCTACACCTTC
>TRBJ2-2|-|TRBD2|TRBV19
CASSGLAGNTGELFF
TGTGCCAGTAGTGGATTAGCGGGGAACACCGGGGAGCTGTTTTTT
>TRBJ2-7|-|-|TRBV14
CASSQVSGAYEQYF
TGTGCCAGCAGCCAAGTGTCAGGGGCCTACGAGCAGTACTTC
>TRBJ2-5|-|TRBD2|TRBV9
CASSVGGGLLETQYF
TGTGCCAGCAGCGTCGGGGGGGGGCTTTTAGAGACCCAGTACTTC
>TRBJ1-1|once|-|TRBV5-1
CASSLDINTEAFF
TGCGCCAGCAGTCTGGACATAAACACTGAAGCTTTCTTT
>TRBJ2-3|few|-|TRBV30
CAWSEASGFTDTQYF
TGTGCCTGGAGTGAGGCGAGCGGATTCACAGATACGCAGTATTTT
>TRBJ1-1|-|-|TRBV5-6
CASSSGLLNTEAFF
TGTGCCAGCAGCTCGGGACTCTTGAACACTGAAGCTTTCTTT
>TRBJ1-5|once|-|TRBV6-1
CASQAPEGRYQPQHF
TGTGCCTCCCAGGCCCCAGAGGGTCGGTATCAGCCCCAGCATTTT
>TRBJ1-5|few|-|TRBV6-6
CASSYSTGDQPQHF
TGTGCCAGCAGTTACTCGACAGGTGATCAGCCCCAGCATTTT
>TRBJ2-3|-|TRBD2|TRBV5-4
CASSLEREVSDTQYF
TGTGCCAGCAGCTTGGAGCGGGAGGTTTCAGATACGCAGTATTTT
>TRBJ2-5|few|-|TRBV27
CASSPSPSARQYF
TGTGCCAGCAGTCCCTCCCCTAGTGCTCGCCAGTACTTC
>TRBJ2-1|few|TRBD1|TRBV5-8
CASSASSGTGGSEFF
TGTGCCAGCAGCGCATCATCCGGGACAGGGGGGTCTGAGTTCTTC
>TRBJ1-2|once|-|TRBV9
CASSVGSGGYTF
TGTGCCAGCAGCGTAGGGTCAGGAGGCTACACCTTC
>TRBJ2-5|-|-|TRBV7-2
CASSSLGARVGETQYF
TGTGCCAGCAGCTCGTTGGGGGCCAGGGTAGGAGAGACCCAGTACTTC
>TRBJ1-4|-|TRBD1|TRBV15
CATSRDATGGNEKLFF
TGTGCCACCAGCAGAGATGCGACAGGGGGTAATGAAAAACTGTTTTTT
>TRBJ1-5|-|TRBD1|TRBV28
CASSSDRDHQPQHF
TGTGCCAGCAGCTCGGACAGGGACCATCAGCCCCAGCATTTT
>TRBJ2-1|-|-|TRBV9
CASSDSGQLAPGEQFF
TGTGCCAGCAGCGACTCAGGACAGTTAGCCCCTGGGGAGCAGTTCTTC
>TRBJ2-1|-|-|TRBV27
CASSLVTYNEQFF
TGTGCCAGCAGTTTAGTTACCTACAATGAGCAGTTCTTC
>TRBJ1-1|-|-|TRBV9
CASSVGGRRFFNTEAFF
TGTGCCAGCAGCGTAGGCGGTCGGCGGTTTTTTAACACTGAAGCTTTCTTT
>TRBJ1-1|-|TRBD1|TRBV30
CAWLGQTYTEAFF
TGTGCCTGGTTGGGACAGACCTACACTGAAGCTTTCTTT
>TRBJ2-1|many|TRBD2|TRBV7-2
CASSTRTSAVHNEQFF
TGTGCCAGCAGCACCCGGACTAGCGCTGTCCACAATGAGCAGTTCTTC
>TRBJ2-7|-|TRBD2|TRBV30
CAWSLLAGSYEQYF
TGTGCCTGGAGCTTACTAGCGGGGTCCTACGAGCAGTACTTC
>TRBJ2-1|-|-|TRBV4-3
CASSQDVGQFSYNEQFF
TGCGCCAGCAGCCAAGATGTTGGGCAGTTCTCCTACAATGAGCAGTTCTTC
>TRBJ2-1|-|-|TRBV27
CASTPFAGEYNEQFF
TGTGCCAGCACCCCGTTCGCAGGGGAGTACAATGAGCAGTTCTTC
>TRBJ2-7|-|TRBD1|TRBV29-1
CSAGAGQGVEQYF
TGCAGCGCTGGGGCGGGACAGGGGGTCGAGCAGTACTTC
>TRBJ1-4|few|-|TRBV29-1
CSVEVLNEKLFF
TGCAGCGTTGAAGTCCTTAATGAAAAACTGTTTTTT
>TRBJ2-5|-|TRBD2|TRBV7-9
CASSRGLAGLETQYF
TGTGCCAGCAGCCGCGGACTAGCGGGGCTGGAGACCCAGTACTTC
>TRBJ2-5|-|-|TRBV10-3
CAISESAGDLQETQYF
TGTGCCATCAGTGAGTCCGCAGGTGACCTCCAAGAGACCCAGTACTTC
>TRBJ1-4|few|-|TRBV6-6
CASSSQGANEKLFF
TGTGCCAGCAGCTCTCAGGGTGCCAACGAAAAACTGTTTTTT
>TRBJ2-7|-|TRBD2|TRBV9
CASSPRGAGGPYEQYF
TGTGCCAGCAGCCCCAGAGGAGCGGGAGGGCCATACGAGCAGTACTTC
>TRBJ1-4|-|-|TRBV5-6
CASSSQRTNEKLFF
TGTGCCAGCAGCTCGCAGCGAACTAATGAAAAACTGTTTTTT
>TRBJ2-3|-|-|TRBV14
CASSGSSSTDTQYF
TGTGCCAGTTCAGGGTCTTCGAGCACAGATACGCAGTATTTT
>TRBJ1-2|-|TRBD1|TRBV7-9
CASSLGQGEDGYTF
TGTGCCAGCAGCCTAGGACAGGGGGAGGATGGCTACACCTTC
>TRBJ2-3|-|-|TRBV15
CATSRDGRGPDTQYF
TGTGCCACCAGCAGAGATGGGCGGGGGCCAGATACGCAGTATTTT
>TRBJ1-2|once|-|TRBV25-1
CASSEWDTNNYGYTF
TGTGCCAGCAGTGAATGGGACACAAATAACTATGGCTACACCTTC
>TRBJ1-1|-|-|TRBV5-4
CAGQDRWDTEAFF
TGTGCCGGCCAAGACAGGTGGGACACTGAAGCTTTCTTT
>TRBJ2-3|once|-|TRBV29-1
CSVTGWVADTQYF
TGCAGCGTTACGGGATGGGTGGCAGATACGCAGTATTTT
>TRBJ2-7|-|TRBD2|TRBV4-3
CASSPGTSAWYEQYF
TGCGCCAGCAGCCCCGGGACTAGCGCATGGTACGAGCAGTACTTC
>TRBJ2-7|few|-|TRBV6-5
CASSYRTSYEQYF
TGTGCCAGCAGTTACCGGACATCCTACGAGCAGTACTTC
>TRBJ1-1|few|-|TRBV5-1
CASSPEFSTEAFF
TGCGCCAGCAGCCCAGAATTCAGCACTGAAGCTTTCTTT
>TRBJ1-1|-|TRBD1|TRBV30
CASTGGNTEAFF
TGTGCCTCGACAGGGGGGAACACTGAAGCTTTCTTT
>TRBJ1-1|-|-|TRBV5-1
CASSFGLRGMNTEAFF
TGCGCCAGCAGCTTTGGACTCCGGGGTATGAACACTGAAGCTTTCTTT